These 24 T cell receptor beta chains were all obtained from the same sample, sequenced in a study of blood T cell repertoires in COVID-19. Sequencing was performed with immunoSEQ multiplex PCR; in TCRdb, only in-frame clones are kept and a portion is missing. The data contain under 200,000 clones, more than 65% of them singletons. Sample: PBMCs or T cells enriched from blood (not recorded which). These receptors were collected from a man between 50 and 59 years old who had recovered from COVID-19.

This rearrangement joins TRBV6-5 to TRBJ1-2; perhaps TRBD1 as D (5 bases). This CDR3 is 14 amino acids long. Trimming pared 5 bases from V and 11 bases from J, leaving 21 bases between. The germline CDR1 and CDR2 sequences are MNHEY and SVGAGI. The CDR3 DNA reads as TGTGCCAGCAGTATGGGTTGGGGCTCCTCTCGTTACACCTTC. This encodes CASSMGWGSSRYTF.

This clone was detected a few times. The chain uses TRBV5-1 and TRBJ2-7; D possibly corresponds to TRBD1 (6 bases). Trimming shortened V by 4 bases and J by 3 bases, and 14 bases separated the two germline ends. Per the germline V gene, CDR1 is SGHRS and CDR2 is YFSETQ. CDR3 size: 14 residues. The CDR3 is CASSGTQGNYEQYF. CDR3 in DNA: TGCGCCAGCAGCGGGACACAGGGAAACTACGAGCAGTACTTC.

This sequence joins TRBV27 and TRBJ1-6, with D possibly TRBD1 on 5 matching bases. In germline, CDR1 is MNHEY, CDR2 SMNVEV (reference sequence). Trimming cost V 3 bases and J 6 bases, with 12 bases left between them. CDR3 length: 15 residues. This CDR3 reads CASSFAGLVNSPLHF. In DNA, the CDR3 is TGTGCCAGCAGTTTTGCAGGGTTGGTTAATTCACCCCTCCACTTT.

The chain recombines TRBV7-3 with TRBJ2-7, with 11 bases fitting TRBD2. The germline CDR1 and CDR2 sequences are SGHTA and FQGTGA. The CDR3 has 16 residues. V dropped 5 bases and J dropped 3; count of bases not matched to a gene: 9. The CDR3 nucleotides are TGTGCCAGCAGCAAAGAAGGGACTAGCGGAAGCTACGAGCAGTACTTC. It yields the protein CASSKEGTSGSYEQYF.

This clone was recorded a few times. The CDR3 sequence: CASSLVSGDYGYTF. The CDR3 DNA reads TGTGCCAGCAGCTTAGTTTCCGGGGACTATGGCTACACCTTC. The chain joins TRBV7-2 to TRBJ1-2, with D hard to call. The CDR3 loop spans 14 amino acids. The V gene lost 1 base and the J gene lost 3 bases, with 9 bases spanning the gap. The germline V gene has CDR1 SGHTA and CDR2 FQGNSA.

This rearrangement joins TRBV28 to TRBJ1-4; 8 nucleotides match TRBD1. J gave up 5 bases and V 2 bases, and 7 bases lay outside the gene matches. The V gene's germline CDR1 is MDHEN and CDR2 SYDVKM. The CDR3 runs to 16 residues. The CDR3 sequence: CASSLRQGAGNEKLFF. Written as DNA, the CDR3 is TGTGCCAGCAGTTTAAGGCAGGGGGCGGGGAATGAAAAACTGTTTTTT.

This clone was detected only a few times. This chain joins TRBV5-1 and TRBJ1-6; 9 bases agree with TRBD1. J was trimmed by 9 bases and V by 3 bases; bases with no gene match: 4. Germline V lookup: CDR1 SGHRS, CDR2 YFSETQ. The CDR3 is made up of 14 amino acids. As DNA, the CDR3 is TGCGCCAGCAGCTGGGAGGGACAGGGTTCACCCCTCCACTTT. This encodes CASSWEGQGSPLHF. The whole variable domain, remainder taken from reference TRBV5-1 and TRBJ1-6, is KAGVTQTPRYLIKTRGQQVTLSCSPISGHRSVSWYQQTPGQGLQFLFEYFSETQRNKGNFPGRFSGRQFSNSRSEMNVSTLELGDSALYLCASSWEGQGSPLHFGNGTRLTVT.

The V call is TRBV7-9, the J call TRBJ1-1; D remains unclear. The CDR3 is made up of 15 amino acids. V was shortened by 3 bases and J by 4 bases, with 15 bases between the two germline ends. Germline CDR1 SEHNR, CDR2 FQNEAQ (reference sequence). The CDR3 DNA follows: TGTGCCAGCAGCTTTGTCGCTGGGTCGGGCACTGAAGCTTTCTTT. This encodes CASSFVAGSGTEAFF.

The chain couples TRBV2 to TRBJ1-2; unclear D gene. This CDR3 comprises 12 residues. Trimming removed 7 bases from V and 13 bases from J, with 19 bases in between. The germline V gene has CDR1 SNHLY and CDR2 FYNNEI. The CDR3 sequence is CASTETTRSSTF. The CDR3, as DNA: TGTGCCAGCACTGAGACGACGAGGTCTTCCACCTTC.

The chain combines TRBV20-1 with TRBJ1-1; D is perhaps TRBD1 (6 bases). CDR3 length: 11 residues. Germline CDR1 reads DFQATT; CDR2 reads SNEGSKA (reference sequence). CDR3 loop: CRYRAGTEAFF. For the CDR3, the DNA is TGCAGATACAGGGCAGGGACTGAAGCTTTCTTT.

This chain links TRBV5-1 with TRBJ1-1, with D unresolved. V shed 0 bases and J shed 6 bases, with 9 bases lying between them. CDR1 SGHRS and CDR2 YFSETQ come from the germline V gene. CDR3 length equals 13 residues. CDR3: CASSLVPGAEAFF. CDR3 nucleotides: TGCGCCAGCAGCTTGGTTCCAGGCGCTGAAGCTTTCTTT. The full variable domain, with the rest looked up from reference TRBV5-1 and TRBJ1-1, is KAGVTQTPRYLIKTRGQQVTLSCSPISGHRSVSWYQQTPGQGLQFLFEYFSETQRNKGNFPGRFSGRQFSNSRSEMNVSTLELGDSALYLCASSLVPGAEAFFGQGTRLTVV.

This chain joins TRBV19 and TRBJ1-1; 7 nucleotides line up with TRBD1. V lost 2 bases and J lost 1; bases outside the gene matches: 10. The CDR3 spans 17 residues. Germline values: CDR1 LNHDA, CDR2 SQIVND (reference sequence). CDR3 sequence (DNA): TGTGCCAGTAGTATAACCCTCACCCGGGACAGGAACACTGAAGCTTTCTTT. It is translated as CASSITLTRDRNTEAFF.

The CDR3 protein is CASSYSADGYTF. CDR3 nucleotides: TGTGCCAGCAGTTACTCGGCAGATGGCTACACCTTC. V usage is TRBV6-6 and J usage is TRBJ1-2, with no clear D. V was trimmed by 0 bases and J by 6 bases, leaving 5 bases between them. Per germline, CDR1 MNHNY and CDR2 SVGAGI (reference sequence). The CDR3 contains 12 residues.

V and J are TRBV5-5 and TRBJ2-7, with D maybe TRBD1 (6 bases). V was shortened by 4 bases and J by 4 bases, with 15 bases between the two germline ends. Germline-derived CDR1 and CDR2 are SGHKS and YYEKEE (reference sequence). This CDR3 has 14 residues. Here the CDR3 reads CASSPDRTWYEQYF. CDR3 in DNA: TGTGCCAGCAGCCCCGACAGGACTTGGTACGAGCAGTACTTC.

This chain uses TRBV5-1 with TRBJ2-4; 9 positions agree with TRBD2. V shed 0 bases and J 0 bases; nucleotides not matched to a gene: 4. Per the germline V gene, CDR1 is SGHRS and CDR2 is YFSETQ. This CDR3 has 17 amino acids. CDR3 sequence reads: CASSLGVAGAAKNIQYF. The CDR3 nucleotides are TGCGCCAGCAGCTTGGGGGTAGCGGGAGCAGCCAAAAACATTCAGTACTTC.

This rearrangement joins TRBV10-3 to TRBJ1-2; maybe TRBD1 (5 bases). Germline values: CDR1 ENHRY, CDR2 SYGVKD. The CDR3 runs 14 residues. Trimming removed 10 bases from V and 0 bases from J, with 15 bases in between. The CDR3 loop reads CATAQGTSNYGYTF. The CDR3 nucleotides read TGTGCCACCGCCCAAGGGACTTCTAACTATGGCTACACCTTC.

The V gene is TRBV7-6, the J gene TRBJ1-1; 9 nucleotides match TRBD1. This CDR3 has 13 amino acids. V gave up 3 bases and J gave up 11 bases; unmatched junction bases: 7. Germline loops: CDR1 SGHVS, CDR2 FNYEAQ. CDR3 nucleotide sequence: TGTGCCAGCAGCTTGGGACAGGGTACTGGTGCTTTCTTT. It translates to CASSLGQGTGAFF.

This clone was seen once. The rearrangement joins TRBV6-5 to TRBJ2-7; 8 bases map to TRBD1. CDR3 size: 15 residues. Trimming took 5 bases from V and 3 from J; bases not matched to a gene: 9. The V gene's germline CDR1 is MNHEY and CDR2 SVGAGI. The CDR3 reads CASSRKGQGGYEQYF. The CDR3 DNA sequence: TGTGCCAGCAGTAGAAAAGGACAGGGCGGCTACGAGCAGTACTTC.

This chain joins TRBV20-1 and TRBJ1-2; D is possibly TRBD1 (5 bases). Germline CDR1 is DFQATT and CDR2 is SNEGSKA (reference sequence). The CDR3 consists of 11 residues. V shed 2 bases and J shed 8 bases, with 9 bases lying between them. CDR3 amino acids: CSARWPGGYTF. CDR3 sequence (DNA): TGCAGTGCTAGATGGCCAGGGGGCTACACCTTC.

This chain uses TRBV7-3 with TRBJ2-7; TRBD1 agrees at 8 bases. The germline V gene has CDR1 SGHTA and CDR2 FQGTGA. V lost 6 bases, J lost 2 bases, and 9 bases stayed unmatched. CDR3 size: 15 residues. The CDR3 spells CASSFQAGGPYEQYF. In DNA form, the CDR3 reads TGTGCCAGCAGTTTCCAGGCAGGGGGCCCCTACGAGCAGTACTTC.

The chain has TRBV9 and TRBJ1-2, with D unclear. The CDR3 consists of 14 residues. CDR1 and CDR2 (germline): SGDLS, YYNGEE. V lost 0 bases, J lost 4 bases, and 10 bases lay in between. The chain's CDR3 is CASSVGGFGYGYTF. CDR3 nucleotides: TGTGCCAGCAGCGTAGGAGGGTTTGGCTATGGCTACACCTTC.

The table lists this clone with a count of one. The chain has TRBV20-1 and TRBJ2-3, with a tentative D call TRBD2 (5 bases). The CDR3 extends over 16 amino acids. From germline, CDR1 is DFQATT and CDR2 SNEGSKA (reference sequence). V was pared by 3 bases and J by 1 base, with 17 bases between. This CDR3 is CSASDSRVGGTDTQYF. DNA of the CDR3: TGCAGTGCTAGTGACTCGCGGGTCGGAGGCACAGATACGCAGTATTTT.

CDR3 loop: CASSLEMGGAIYEQYF. The CDR3 DNA reads as TGTGCCAGCAGCTTAGAAATGGGAGGGGCGATCTACGAGCAGTACTTC. The chain carries TRBV7-7 and TRBJ2-7; TRBD2 matches 7 bases. The CDR3 runs to 16 residues. The V segment lost 1 base and the J segment 3 bases; nucleotides outside the gene matches: 9. Per the germline V gene, CDR1 is SSHAT and CDR2 is FNYEAQ (reference sequence). The variable domain in full, with the rest retrieved from reference TRBV7-7 and TRBJ2-7, is GAGVSQSPRYKVTKRGQDVTLRCDPISSHATLYWYQQALGQGPEFLTYFNYEAQPDKSGLPSDRFSAERPEGSISTLTIQRTEQRDSAMYRCASSLEMGGAIYEQYFGPGTRLTVT.

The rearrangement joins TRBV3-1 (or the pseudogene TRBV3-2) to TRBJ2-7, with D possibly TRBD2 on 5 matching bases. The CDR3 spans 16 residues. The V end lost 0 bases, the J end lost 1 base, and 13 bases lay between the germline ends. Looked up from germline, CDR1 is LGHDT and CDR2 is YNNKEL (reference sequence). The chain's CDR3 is CASSQDWGADSYEQYF. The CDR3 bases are TGTGCCAGCAGCCAAGACTGGGGAGCCGATTCCTACGAGCAGTACTTC.